This TCR beta chain was identified in a study of cytomegalovirus exposure and HLA in healthy donors. The length of the CDR3 is 15 residues. The V gene lost 2 bases and the J gene lost 0 bases, with 10 bases spanning the gap. CDR1 and CDR2 from the germline V gene are MDHEN and SYDVKM. Data came from immunoSEQ multiplex PCR; TCRdb stores just in-frame clones and leaves some out. The table records more than 250,000 clones, about nine tenths of them present only once. The specimen was PBMCs. The receptor comes from a woman under 40 in good health and CMV-seropositive. The rearrangement joins TRBV28 to TRBJ1-1; D gene unclear. The CDR3 protein is CASSLPVGLNTEAFF. For the CDR3, the DNA is TGTGCCAGCAGTTTACCTGTTGGGCTGAACACTGAAGCTTTCTTT.